This T cell receptor (beta chain) is drawn from a study of cytomegalovirus exposure and HLA in healthy donors. Use of 60 Vbeta and 13 Jbeta primers characterized the PCR. Profiling relied on immunoSEQ multiplex PCR, and the TCRdb table lists in-frame clones only, not all of them. The sample includes about 200,000 clones, around 70% of them seen just once. CDR3 length: 18 amino acids. The V gene's germline CDR1 is SGHAT and CDR2 FQNNGV. The V and J ends lost 0 bases and 0 bases respectively, with 16 bases between them. About this clone itself: The antigen is unknown.

Findings and limits, study-wide: By HLA locus, TCR association rates varied in a later analysis, with DRB1 showing the most and HLA-C the fewest. The study recorded 160 or so TCR beta chains that were cytomegalovirus-associated. One variant, a missense change in DCLRE1C, was linked in a later analysis to TCR beta V- and J-gene trimming.

V usage is TRBV11-2 and J usage is TRBJ2-3; possible D gene TRBD2, 6 bases. This TCR was recovered from a middle-aged man in good health and CMV-seropositive. The sample consisted of PBMCs. In DNA, the CDR3 is TGTGCCAGCAGCTTAGAAGCGGGTCCCTCTGTAAGCACAGATACGCAGTATTTT. Amino acid sequence: CASSLEAGPSVSTDTQYF.